One sample yielded the 2 T cell receptor beta chains listed below, sequenced in a study of CD4 T cells in relation to SARS-CoV-2 and coronaviruses. For these TCRs, the target antigens are not known. Using immunoSEQ multiplex PCR, the repertoire was profiled, and TCRdb retains in-frame clones only, with some absent. The top ten hold 10% to 15% of the sample, which has about 29,000 clones, roughly 78% seen once. Unexposed donor CD4+ T cells date from about 2011-2018, before the COVID-19 pandemic. The cells were cultured for approximately 10 days before CD4+ T cells were isolated. Sequenced material: CD4+ T cells from PBMCs, cultured in vitro. Receptor source: a human donor in good health.

The CDR3 coding sequence is TGTGCCAGCAGCGAGGGACTAGCGGGCCTAACCGGGGAGCTGTTTTTT. The encoded protein is CASSEGLAGLTGELFF. This rearrangement joins TRBV7-9 to TRBJ2-2, with TRBD2 matching 12 bases. Germline V gene data show CDR1 as SEHNR and CDR2 as FQNEAQ (reference sequence). Unmatched junction bases numbered 6, after V lost 5 bases and J lost 5 bases. The CDR3 consists of 16 residues.

This clone was counted a few times. This chain joins TRBV5-1 and TRBJ2-2; D perhaps matches TRBD1 (6 bases). Germline CDR1 SGHRS, CDR2 YFSETQ. This CDR3 has 14 residues. V lost 4 bases, J lost 3 bases, and 10 bases lay in between. This CDR3 reads CASSIQGYTGELFF. In DNA form, the CDR3 reads TGCGCCAGCAGCATACAGGGTTACACCGGGGAGCTGTTTTTT.